This T cell receptor (beta chain) was sequenced for a study of chemoradiotherapy in HPV16-positive cancers (dated by TCRdb to 2022 to 2024). Regarding the study in general: Using functional T-cell assays on cells from a couple of HPV16-positive patients, the researchers defined candidate HPV-specific T-cell clones and common TCR motifs. Next, the candidate HPV-specific TCRs and motifs were followed in TCR repertoires from approximately 87 patients with HPV-related cancers. Whether T-cell immunity against the HPV oncoproteins E6 and E7 changes during chemoradiotherapy and whether survival is affected by this immunity were examined in the study.

The study at large found these results: In HPV16-positive patients, expansion of HPV-responsive T cells during chemoradiotherapy was associated with improved recurrence-free survival. Expansion of candidate HPV-specific clones and E7-related TCR motifs was observed in the tumor microenvironment during treatment, whereas no such expansion was observed for non-HPV-specific T cells. Only two HPV16-positive patients were used to derive the functional definition of HPV-specific T cells, and the survival association was reported for HPV16-positive patients.

V is cut by 8 bases and J by 4 bases, and the space between the germline ends is 14 bases. The CDR1 and CDR2 encoded by the germline V gene (reference sequence) are MNHEY and SMNVEV. The CDR3, cysteine through phenylalanine, is 13 amino acids long. Only the CDR3 region is kept as DNA, spanning 39 bases read in frame from base 1. The library was obtained by the immunoSEQ multiplex PCR assay. TCRdb took over this immuneACCESS table, retaining in-frame rearrangements with V and J assigned. Such tables are incomplete; in checked studies, under half of the missing clones stem from an unresolved V gene, and the remainder is unexplained. This sample is represented by around 30,000 clones; roughly 90% of them were singletons. Under 4% of the sample comes from the top ten. Of note for this clone: This receptor's antigen is unknown. No much larger clone exists at a distance of one base, and base qualities are not known.

Repertoires were sampled repeatedly over the course of chemoradiotherapy so that clonal expansion in the tumor microenvironment could be followed. The sequencing used blood, collected from a patient who underwent chemoradiotherapy. This receptor was taken from a human donor with HPV-associated anogenital cancer. The sequence links TRBV27 to TRBJ1-2; tentative D gene TRBD1, with 6 bases matching. The CDR3 protein is CASRQARSYGYTF. The DNA sequence is TGTGCCAGCCGACAGGCTAGGAGCTATGGCTACACCTTC.